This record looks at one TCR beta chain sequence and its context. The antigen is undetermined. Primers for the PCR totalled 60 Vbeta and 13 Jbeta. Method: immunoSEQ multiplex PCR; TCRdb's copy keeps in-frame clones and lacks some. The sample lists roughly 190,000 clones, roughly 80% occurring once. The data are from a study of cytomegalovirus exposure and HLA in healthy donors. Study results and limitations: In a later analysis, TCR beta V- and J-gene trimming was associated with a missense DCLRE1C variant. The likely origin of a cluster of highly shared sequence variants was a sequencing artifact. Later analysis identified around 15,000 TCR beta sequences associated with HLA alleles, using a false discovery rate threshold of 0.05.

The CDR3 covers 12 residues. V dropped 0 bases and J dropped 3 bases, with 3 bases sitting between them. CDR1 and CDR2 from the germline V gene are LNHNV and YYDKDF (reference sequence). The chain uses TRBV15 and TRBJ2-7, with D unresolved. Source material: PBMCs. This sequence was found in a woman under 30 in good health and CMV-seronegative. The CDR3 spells CATSRDSYEQYF. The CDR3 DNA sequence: TGTGCCACCAGCAGAGATAGCTACGAGCAGTACTTC.